The present T cell receptor (beta chain) was sequenced within a study of blood T cell repertoires in COVID-19. Sequencing used immunoSEQ multiplex PCR; TCRdb keeps in-frame clones, though not all of them. This sample has some 670,000 clones; around 89% occur once, and the top ten carry over 0.2%. The CDR3 contains 14 residues. Per germline, CDR1 LGHDT and CDR2 YNNKEL (reference sequence). The ends lost 4 bases at V and 0 bases at J; junction bases unmatched: 2. The receptor comes from a young woman with acute or convalescent COVID-19. Sequencing was done on a sample of peripheral blood. The chain uses TRBV3-1 (or the pseudogene TRBV3-2) and TRBJ1-1; 7 nucleotides align to TRBD1. CDR3 loop: CASSLGQMNTEAFF. The CDR3 coding sequence is TGTGCCAGCAGCCTGGGACAGATGAACACTGAAGCTTTCTTT.